This T cell receptor beta chain was identified in a study of cytomegalovirus exposure and HLA in healthy donors. Unmatched junction bases numbered 13, after V lost 8 bases and J lost 8 bases. Germline assignment: CDR1 MNHEY and CDR2 SVGAGI. This CDR3 region has 15 residues. The PCR made use of 60 Vbeta and 13 Jbeta primers. The table came from immunoSEQ multiplex PCR; TCRdb's copy has only in-frame clones and leaves some out. The sample shows more than 120,000 clones, around 82% of them seen only once. In its sample, this clone was seen a few times. The sequence derives from a middle-aged woman in good health and CMV-seropositive. This chain uses TRBV6-5 with TRBJ2-1, with 9 nucleotides matching TRBD2. The sample consisted of PBMCs. This CDR3 is CASLPGTSSIDEQFF. CDR3 coding DNA: TGTGCCAGCCTTCCCGGGACTAGCAGTATCGATGAGCAGTTCTTC.